The T cell receptor (beta chain) under discussion was sequenced for a study of shared clonotypes between healthy human individuals. Study-wide results and caveats: Blood was the sole source, and tissue repertoires probably differ. Between a handful of donors, naive CD4 clonotypes were shared at a level of around 5.1%.

On this clone: Its antigen is not identified. A junction boundary mismatches the germline segment, possibly from a read error. Additional DNA sequences in this sample encode the identical CDR3.

The assay was immunoSEQ multiplex PCR, and TCRdb's table has in-frame clones only and misses some. In the table there are 110,000 or so clones, about 63% of which are singletons. Germline CDR1 MRHNA, CDR2 SNTAGT. The CDR3 sequence is 15 residues long. The V gene is TRBV6-4, the J gene TRBJ2-1; either TRBD1 or TRBD2 may fit D (6 bases each). Sequenced: memory CD8+ T cells sorted from blood. Sample subset: CD45RO+ cells pooled with CCR7-negative TemRA cells. The sequence was obtained from a woman aged 25 to 45 in good health. Here the CDR3 DNA reads TGCGCCAGCAGTGACTCGATAGGGGGGAACAATGAGCAGTTCTTC. Encoded protein: CASSDSIGGNNEQFF.